This TCR beta chain was identified during a study of cytomegalovirus exposure and HLA in healthy donors. Study-level background: A prior analysis found 90 million to 120 million unique TCR beta sequences from some 200 million T cells.

Germline V gene lookup returns CDR1 SGHAT and CDR2 FQDESV (reference sequence). V lost 8 bases to trimming and J lost 3 bases, with 11 bases between them. CDR3 length equals 13 residues. Broader study findings: TCR beta sequences reportedly predicted most subjects' HLA-A and HLA-B alleles accurately. Per a prior analysis, the majority of TCR beta V segments were productive roughly 87% or roughly 30% of the time. In presence/absence analyses, roughly uniform sequencing depth across donors was assumed.

PCR amplification relied on 60 Vbeta primers (plus 13 Jbeta primers). The data were produced by immunoSEQ multiplex PCR, yet TCRdb's version contains in-frame clones alone and is incomplete. The sample carries 120,000 or so clones, around 76% recorded once. This clone has just one count. Its antigen is still unknown. The sample taken for sequencing was PBMCs. The chain employs TRBV11-1 and TRBJ1-5; no definite D call. The sequence came from a man in his sixties in good health and CMV-seropositive. Here the CDR3 DNA reads TGTGCCAGCGGTCTAGCTGCCAATCAGCCCCAGCATTTT. As protein: CASGLAANQPQHF.